Below, one T cell receptor (beta chain) is given with its context. Its antigen specificity is not known. Base qualities are missing; no much larger clone stands one base away. Via the germline V gene, CDR1 is MNHEY and CDR2 SVGAGI. The CDR3 spans 15 residues, from the cysteine through the phenylalanine. This entry keeps only the CDR3 DNA: 45 bases, framed from base 1. After removal of 4 bases from V and 3 bases from J, the junction retains 9 bases not matched to a gene. These data originate in a study of blood T cell repertoires in COVID-19 (dated by TCRdb to 2019 to 2021). Concerning the study at large: Collaborator samples came from the United States, Italy and Spain and covered acute and convalescent phases of COVID-19. The material from the prospective study consisted of cDNA or gDNA derived from T cells, B-cell-depleted T cells, or PBMCs. Deeply sampled blood TCRbeta repertoires from subjects exposed to, actively infected with, or recovered from COVID-19 were included in the dataset. The repertoires were released in a freely available public database meant as a resource for research on the immune response to SARS-CoV-2. The samples were drawn from the first 160 participants of the ongoing ImmuneRACE study and from 1,254 subjects provided by 6 global collaborators. Sample metadata almost always included a de-identified subject ID, COVID-19 status, age in years and sex. HLA class I and class II types, where available, came from metadata supplied by the sample provider rather than from assay-based typing.

The immunoSEQ Assay, a bias-controlled multiplex PCR, was used to amplify TCRbeta CDR3 regions from genomic DNA. On the study's bioinformatics: Nucleated cell counts per sample were estimated from amplification of reference gene primers within the assay. Sequence reads were collapsed and filtered to measure the absolute abundance of every unique TCRbeta CDR3 rearrangement. For each sample, productive Simpson clonality was calculated as the square root of Simpson's diversity index across productive rearrangements. TCRdb limited this immuneACCESS table to in-frame rearrangements with V and J called. A share of clones is missing; checked studies link under half to unresolved V genes, and the rest is unexplained. V and J calls and clone size follow that table, whereas D and trimming were derived from the DNA. The sample table lists 200,000 to 300,000 clones, under 90% of them with a count of one. Around 7.8% of the sample rests with the top ten.

Overall results and qualifications from the work: Clinical and demographic metadata were provided uncurated, with the amount varying by source and participant.

Collaborating institutions collected whole blood in K2EDTA tubes following their own protocols. For TCRbeta analysis, collaborator samples were shipped as frozen whole blood, as isolated PBMCs, or as DNA extracted from either sample type. The sequenced sample consisted of peripheral blood. Recombination linked TRBV6-5 to TRBJ2-7, with TRBD2 identical over 7 junction bases. The source of this sequence is a human donor in a cohort sampled during active COVID-19. CDR3 loop: CASSFRGGNFYEQYF. The sequenced DNA is TGTGCCAGCAGTTTTAGGGGAGGGAACTTCTACGAGCAGTACTTC.